This T cell receptor beta chain was sequenced for a study of siplizumab effects on memory and regulatory T cells. Overall study results and limits: Naive T cells appeared more varied than memory cells and looked like key alloresponse contributors. Siplizumab gave mappable alloreactive CD4+ clones an average Treg-derived fraction of approximately 69%, against roughly 29% in controls.

TCRdb's table, derived via immunoSEQ multiplex PCR, lists solely in-frame clones and lacks some. The sample has over 100,000 clones; about 93% are singletons. As concerns this clone: Its antigen is as yet unknown.

This TCR came from a human donor in good health. Sequencing was performed on CD4+ T cells sorted from blood.

CDR3 amino acids: CASSSKTRQGEQYF. CDR3 bases: TGTGCCAGCAGTTCCAAAACCCGACAGGGCGAGCAGTACTTC. This chain joins TRBV27 and TRBJ2-7, with 7 bases lining up with TRBD1. With 4 bases clipped from V and 6 bases from J, the junction kept 9 bases outside the gene matches. The CDR3 totals 14 residues. Germline V gives CDR1 MNHEY, CDR2 SMNVEV (reference sequence).